This TCR beta chain is from a study of blood T cell repertoires in COVID-19. Looking at the study overall: Samples taken during acute and convalescent COVID-19 were collected in the United States, Italy and Spain. PBMCs, B-cell-depleted T cells, or T cells provided the cDNA or gDNA that made up the material.

With V trimmed by 0 bases and J by 4 bases, 3 bases remained unmatched. The CDR3 has 15 amino acids. Germline V gene data show CDR1 as SGHNT and CDR2 as YENEEA. Original methodology: Reference gene primer amplification in the assay estimated nucleated cell counts. Using immunoSEQ multiplex PCR, the repertoire was profiled, and TCRdb retains in-frame clones only, with some absent. The D gene and trimming were derived from the DNA, and the V and J assignments and clone size from that table. This table holds tens of thousands of clones, around three quarters found once. The sample was peripheral blood. The V call is TRBV11-3, the J call TRBJ2-7; TRBD1 agrees at 10 bases. This clonotype originated in a human donor in a cohort sampled during active COVID-19. CDR3 sequence (DNA): TGTGCCAGCAGCTTAGACGGGACAGGGGTGTACGAGCAGTACTTC. This encodes CASSLDGTGVYEQYF.